Below, 10 T cell receptor beta chains from the same sample are listed, as sequenced in a study of beta chain features in type 1 diabetes. Reverse transcription of all isolated RNA meant that expressed TCRB transcripts were sequenced. Data came from immunoSEQ multiplex PCR; TCRdb stores just in-frame clones and leaves some out. Here the sample spans fewer than 500,000 clones, more than 11% being singletons. Sequencing was carried out using naive CD4+ T cells from blood. The receptors stem from a young man in good health.

The V and J genes are TRBV9 and TRBJ2-5; the D gene is possibly TRBD1 (5 bases). The J call is in doubt because the DNA end fits TRBJ2-7 better. CDR3 length: 14 amino acids. Germline lookup yields CDR1 SGDLS and CDR2 YYNGEE. The CDR3 nucleotides read TGTGCCAGCAGCGTAGCTCCCAGGGCGACCGAGCAGTACTTC. It translates to CASSVAPRATEQYF.

The genes are TRBV9 and TRBJ2-5; 12 positions match TRBD2. V gave up 4 bases and J gave up 2 bases; unmatched junction bases: 3. Germline CDR1 SGDLS, CDR2 YYNGEE. The CDR3 runs 15 residues. The CDR3, as DNA: TGTGCCAGCAGCCGAGGACTAGCGGGGCAAGAGACCCAGTACTTC. Its translation: CASSRGLAGQETQYF.

The chain uses TRBV6-4 and TRBJ2-3; unclear D gene. Trimming stripped 2 bases from V and 3 bases from J, with 9 bases between. CDR3 length equals 14 residues. Germline V gene lookup returns CDR1 MRHNA and CDR2 SNTAGT. DNA of the CDR3: TGTGCCAGCAGTGACGGTATGGGGACAGATACGCAGTATTTT. The encoded protein is CASSDGMGTDTQYF.

This chain connects TRBV6-5 to TRBJ1-1; D is ambiguous. This CDR3 comprises 11 residues. Germline CDR1 is MNHEY and CDR2 is SVGAGI. The V and J ends lost 2 bases and 9 bases respectively, with 7 bases between them. CDR3 DNA sequence: TGTGCCAGCAGTTACGGCATGAAAGCTTTCTTT. Its translation: CASSYGMKAFF.

This clone was detected only a few times. J is TRBJ1-5 and V is TRBV7-2; tentatively, D is TRBD1 (5 bases). CDR1 SGHTA and CDR2 FQGNSA come from the germline V gene. V gave up 3 bases and J gave up 2 bases, with 11 bases separating them. This CDR3 is built from 15 residues. The CDR3 coding sequence is TGTGCCAGCAGCTTGTGGAGGGACGGCAATCAGCCCCAGCATTTT. This codes for CASSLWRDGNQPQHF.

The table lists this clone with a few counts. The gene calls are TRBV13 and TRBJ2-2; TRBD2 might be the D (6 bases). Trimming pared 5 bases from V and 8 bases from J, leaving 12 bases between. The V gene's germline CDR1 is PRHDT and CDR2 FYEKMQ (reference sequence). This CDR3 comprises 13 residues. In DNA form, the CDR3 reads TGTGCCAGCAGCCAGGACTACAGTGGGGAGCTGTTTTTT. Protein product: CASSQDYSGELFF. The full variable domain, in which reference TRBV13 and TRBJ2-2 provide the parts outside the CDR3, is AAGVIQSPRHLIKEKRETATLKCYPIPRHDTVYWYQQGPGQDPQFLISFYEKMQSDKGSIPDRFSAQQFSDYHSELNMSSLELGDSALYFCASSQDYSGELFFGEGSRLTVL.

This clone occurred a few times. This chain uses TRBV30 with TRBJ2-1, with TRBD2 identical over 11 bases. The ends lost 1 base at V and 0 bases at J; junction bases unmatched: 5. Germline V gives CDR1 GTSNPN, CDR2 SVGIG (reference sequence). This CDR3 has 17 amino acids. The CDR3 DNA sequence: TGTGCCTGGAGTGCTAGCGGGAGGCTCAGCTCCTACAATGAGCAGTTCTTC. As protein: CAWSASGRLSSYNEQFF.

This clone was counted ten times or more. The rearrangement joins TRBV7-9 to TRBJ2-3, with TRBD1 identical over 8 bases. V lost 11 bases to trimming and J lost 3 bases; unmatched junction nucleotides: 4. The CDR3 is made up of 12 amino acids. CDR1 is SEHNR, CDR2 FQNEAQ, per germline (reference sequence). The CDR3 nucleotides read TGTGCCTACCGACAGGGGACAGATACGCAGTATTTT. Translation gives CAYRQGTDTQYF. The variable domain in full, with the rest retrieved from reference TRBV7-9 and TRBJ2-3, is DTGVSQNPRHKITKRGQNVTFRCDPISEHNRLYWYRQTLGQGPEFLTYFQNEAQLEKSRLLSDRFSAERPKGSFSTLEIQRTEQGDSAMYLCAYRQGTDTQYFGPGTRLTVL.

This clone was observed a few times. The V and J genes are TRBV19 and TRBJ1-2, with D perhaps matching TRBD1 (5 bases). The V gene lost 10 bases and the J gene lost 4 bases, with 16 bases spanning the gap. This CDR3 contains 13 residues. Germline values: CDR1 LNHDA, CDR2 SQIVND (reference sequence). CDR3 bases: TGTGCCACCAGGTTTGGAGGGACCTATGGCTACACCTTC. It codes for CATRFGGTYGYTF.

The V and J genes are TRBV9 and TRBJ1-1; D is uncertain. Germline V gene data show CDR1 as SGDLS and CDR2 as YYNGEE. Trimming cost V 4 bases and J 7 bases, with 14 bases left between them. The CDR3 is 13 residues long. Written as DNA, the CDR3 is TGTGCCAGCAGCCCCTCGACAACGTATGAAGCTTTCTTT. This translates into CASSPSTTYEAFF.